These T cell receptor beta chains were read from a single sample in a study of shared clonotypes between healthy human individuals. The data were produced by immunoSEQ multiplex PCR, yet TCRdb's version contains in-frame clones alone and is incomplete. The data hold about 340,000 clones, with 70% to 75% observed a single time. Input material: memory CD4+ T cells sorted from blood. All receptors come from a man aged 25 to 45 in good health. Both conserved end residues are part of each CDR3. Clone size is shown for a subset of rows, as once, few, many or a class of expanded clone.

v_call: TRBV5-4
clone_size: -
cdr3_aa: CASSFPQETQYF

v_call: TRBV28
clone_size: -
cdr3_aa: CASSLLGGYTF

v_call: TRBV10-3
clone_size: -
cdr3_aa: CATRTSGTAYEQYF

v_call: TRBV4-3
clone_size: -
cdr3_aa: CASSQDLGGNYGYTF

v_call: TRBV7-8
clone_size: few
cdr3_aa: CASSLEVLALETQYF

v_call: TRBV19
clone_size: -
cdr3_aa: CASSRFGGSNEQYF

v_call: TRBV5-1
clone_size: -
cdr3_aa: CASSLIWQTTNEKLFF

v_call: TRBV10-3
clone_size: many
cdr3_aa: CAISLYTFEEGYTF

v_call: TRBV18
clone_size: once
cdr3_aa: CASSQAGTSLVGAQYF

v_call: TRBV9
clone_size: -
cdr3_aa: CASSPTVAPYNEQFF